These T cell receptor beta chains were read from a single sample in a study of siplizumab effects on memory and regulatory T cells. Libraries were prepared by immunoSEQ multiplex PCR; TCRdb keeps only in-frame clonotypes and omits some of them. This sample has tens of thousands of clones, with roughly 87% found just once. The sample taken for sequencing was Tregs sorted from blood. These receptors were collected from a human donor in good health. The conserved cysteine and the conserved F or W are not part of the CDR3 here. Only some rows state a clone size, as once, few, many or a class for expanded clones.

V gene: TRBV18
clone size: -
CDR3 length: 13
CDR3 protein: ASSPDRDSYNEQF

V gene: TRBV6-5
clone size: -
CDR3 length: 14
CDR3 protein: ASSYGGVGWQETQY

V gene: TRBV15
clone size: -
CDR3 length: 11
CDR3 protein: ATSTFGGNGYT

V gene: TRBV7-2
clone size: -
CDR3 length: 14
CDR3 protein: ASSTFGPGIQETQY

V gene: TRBV19
clone size: -
CDR3 length: 11
CDR3 protein: ASSILANYGYT

V gene: TRBV15
clone size: -
CDR3 length: 13
CDR3 protein: ATSRGRDSGNTIY

V gene: TRBV7-9
clone size: -
CDR3 length: 12
CDR3 protein: ASSLEIYNSPLH

V gene: TRBV11-3
clone size: -
CDR3 length: 12
CDR3 protein: ASSLTSNTGELF

V gene: TRBV6-4
clone size: few
CDR3 length: 12
CDR3 protein: ASSLRAGEDTQY

V gene: TRBV7-9
clone size: -
CDR3 length: 12
CDR3 protein: ASSPRGVQETQY

V gene: TRBV6-1
clone size: -
CDR3 length: 11
CDR3 protein: ASSEAWVTQAF

V gene: TRBV27
clone size: -
CDR3 length: 12
CDR3 protein: ASSSTGGITEAF

V gene: TRBV6-5
clone size: -
CDR3 length: 13
CDR3 protein: ASSYRVGGHNEQF

V gene: TRBV27
clone size: -
CDR3 length: 14
CDR3 protein: ATLGIGGPSNYGYT

V gene: TRBV5-1
clone size: -
CDR3 length: 12
CDR3 protein: ASSTRTGSEEQY

V gene: TRBV7-2
clone size: -
CDR3 length: 13
CDR3 protein: ASSLMLARGNEQF

V gene: TRBV5-1
clone size: -
CDR3 length: 12
CDR3 protein: ASSLGITNTEAF

V gene: TRBV7-3
clone size: -
CDR3 length: 11
CDR3 protein: ASSLYGNTEAF

V gene: TRBV5-4
clone size: -
CDR3 length: 14
CDR3 protein: ASSLGLAADGDTQY

V gene: TRBV9
clone size: -
CDR3 length: 12
CDR3 protein: ASSVGRGQETQY

V gene: TRBV11-1
clone size: -
CDR3 length: 13
CDR3 protein: ASSLIGTGRAEQF

V gene: TRBV20-1
clone size: -
CDR3 length: 9
CDR3 protein: SAPRTETQY

V gene: TRBV21-1
clone size: -
CDR3 length: 16
CDR3 protein: ASTLSGTSGDSSYEQY

V gene: TRBV6-1
clone size: -
CDR3 length: 14
CDR3 protein: ASSDRGGGATGELF

V gene: TRBV4-1
clone size: -
CDR3 length: 12
CDR3 protein: ASKQGEGPYGYT

V gene: TRBV5-1
clone size: -
CDR3 length: 13
CDR3 protein: ASSPGGLSGQPQH

V gene: TRBV29-1
clone size: -
CDR3 length: 8
CDR3 protein: KKKWDEQY

V gene: TRBV6-6
clone size: -
CDR3 length: 14
CDR3 protein: ASSYLKAANNYGYT

V gene: TRBV5-4
clone size: -
CDR3 length: 16
CDR3 protein: ASSLTGTGGASNQPQH

V gene: TRBV18
clone size: -
CDR3 length: 13
CDR3 protein: ASSPTDLGADTQY

V gene: TRBV18
clone size: -
CDR3 length: 12
CDR3 protein: ASSPGTGNTEAF

V gene: TRBV7-8
clone size: -
CDR3 length: 12
CDR3 protein: ASSSGVGGYTIY

V gene: TRBV6-6
clone size: -
CDR3 length: 13
CDR3 protein: ASSYSSQGAAEAF